This TCR beta chain is drawn from a study of blood T cell repertoires in COVID-19. Across the study: In each case, the material was cDNA or gDNA derived from T cells, B-cell-depleted T cells, or PBMCs.

CDR1 is KGHDR and CDR2 is SFDVKD in the germline V gene. V shed 4 bases and J shed 2 bases, with 13 bases lying between them. The CDR3 runs 15 residues. Participants had their cohort set by participant-reported clinical history. Authors' analysis steps: How many nucleated cells were present was estimated from reference gene primer amplification. Clones were read by immunoSEQ multiplex PCR, and TCRdb kept only the in-frame ones, dropping some. The V and J calls and clone size are taken from that table; D and trimming were inferred from the DNA. The sample lists 150,000 or so clones, approximately 80% occurring once.

The sequencing input was PBMCs or T cells enriched from blood (not recorded which). This TCR was recovered from a man aged 50 to 59 who had recovered from COVID-19. The chain has TRBV24-1 and TRBJ2-5, with D possibly matching TRBD1 (6 bases). The chain's CDR3 is CATSDLDSLQETQYF. In nucleotides, the CDR3 is TGTGCCACCAGTGACCTGGACAGTTTACAAGAGACCCAGTACTTC.